The T cell receptor (beta chain) described here comes from a study of T cell responses to AZD1222 COVID-19 vaccine. The germline V gene has CDR1 SGHAT and CDR2 FQNNGV. This CDR3 is built from 13 residues. V lost 7 bases, J lost 5 bases, and 7 bases stayed unmatched. The table came from immunoSEQ multiplex PCR; TCRdb's copy has only in-frame clones and leaves some out. The table records some 80,000 clones, around 88% of them present only once. The sequences come from peripheral blood, collected 28 days after the second dose of the MenACWY control vaccine. This TCR derives from an adult who received the MenACWY meningococcal vaccine as a control. V gene TRBV11-2 combines with J gene TRBJ2-7; 8 nucleotides line up with TRBD1. DNA of the CDR3: TGTGCCAGCACCCTCGACAGGGGCCACGAGCAGTACTTC. Encoded protein: CASTLDRGHEQYF.